These T cell receptor beta chains were read from a single sample in a study of regulatory T cells in long-lasting Graves disease. Each CDR3 protein gets one entry after TCRdb re-called the multiplex PCR reads with MiXCR. This sample has about 540,000 distinct CDR3 sequences; around an eighth occur once, and the top ten carry 8% to 10%. This sample also appeared in a second study, on T cells in Graves' hyperthyroidism and ophthalmopathy.

This specimen consisted of peripheral blood mononuclear cells (PBMCs), obtained at new diagnosis, from a patient treated with antithyroid drugs. The source of these receptors is a man aged 25 to 40 with Graves disease. Both conserved end residues are part of each CDR3. D genes are given only for firm matches. Size is stated for part of the rows, as once, few or many counts, or as a class when the clone is expanded.

D | J | size | V | DNA | CDR3
TRBD2 | TRBJ2-7 | many | TRBV6-1 | TGTGCCAGCAGAGATGAGACTAGCGGGAGGACCTACGAGCAGTACTTC | CASRDETSGRTYEQYF
NA | TRBJ1-5 | few | TRBV25-1 | TGTGCCAGCAGTGACAGGGTCGGGGAGCCCCAGCATTTT | CASSDRVGEPQHF
NA | TRBJ1-2 | many | TRBV15 | TGTGCCACCAGCAGAGATCTGAGGGGCGATGGCTACACCTTC | CATSRDLRGDGYTF
TRBD1 | TRBJ2-3 | many | TRBV28 | TGTGCCAGCAGTCCACAGGGGGGAACAGATACGCAGTATTTT | CASSPQGGTDTQYF
TRBD2 | TRBJ2-2 | many | TRBV27 | TGTGCCAGCAGCCATCACGGACTAGCGGACCGAACCGGGGAGCTGTTTTTT | CASSHHGLADRTGELFF
TRBD1 | TRBJ2-1 | few | TRBV7-9 | TGTGCCAGCAGCCTAACTGCTGCAGGGGGCAATGAGCAGTTCTTC | CASSLTAAGGNEQFF
TRBD2 | TRBJ2-7 | few | TRBV6-2/TRBV6-3 | TGTGCCAGCAGTGGTCTGGGACTAGCGGGGGGGGCCTACGAGCAGTACTTC | CASSGLGLAGGAYEQYF
NA | TRBJ2-1 | many | TRBV28 | TGTGCCAGCAGTCTAAACAGGGAGGAGCAGTTCTTC | CASSLNREEQFF
NA | TRBJ1-6 | many | TRBV7-9 | TGTGCCAGCAGCTTAGGTCCAAATTCACCCCTCCACTTT | CASSLGPNSPLHF
NA | TRBJ2-1 | few | TRBV9 | TGTGCCAGCAGCGTAGGGGGGGACTACAATGAGCAGTTCTTC | CASSVGGDYNEQFF
NA | TRBJ2-3 | many | TRBV5-1 | TGCGCCAGCAGCTTGGAGGCCGGGGATACGCAGTATTTT | CASSLEAGDTQYF
TRBD2 | TRBJ2-7 | NA | TRBV4-2 | TGTGCCAGCAGCCAAGAAGGCGGGCTAGCGGGAGGGGAGCAGTACTTC | CASSQEGGLAGGEQYF
NA | TRBJ1-1 | NA | TRBV30 | TGTGCCTGGAGTCTGATTAACAGGGTTGGCACTGAAGCTTTCTTT | CAWSLINRVGTEAFF
NA | TRBJ2-1 | few | TRBV19 | TGTGCCAGTAGTATGCCCCTGAGCTCCTACAATGAGCAGTTCTTC | CASSMPLSSYNEQFF
NA | TRBJ1-5 | NA | TRBV28 | TGTGCCAGCCTCTCTACAGGGACGCAGCCCCAGCATTTT | CASLSTGTQPQHF
NA | TRBJ2-1 | many | TRBV11-3 | TGTGCCAGCAGCTTAGAGTTGGCAGGGCACCCGCGACATTACAATGAGCAGTTCTTC | CASSLELAGHPRHYNEQFF
NA | TRBJ2-3 | many | TRBV2 | TGTGCCAGCTTGGGGCGAGACTACCGGAGCACAGATACGCAGTATTTT | CASLGRDYRSTDTQYF
NA | TRBJ2-7 | many | TRBV6-1 | TGTGCGACAGCCTCCGATGGGGGGCTCCTCTACGAGCAGTACTTC | CATASDGGLLYEQYF
TRBD2 | TRBJ2-2 | many | TRBV3-1 | TGTGCCAGCAGCCGACCCAGCGGGAGCGGGACCGGGGAGCTGTTTTTT | CASSRPSGSGTGELFF
TRBD2 | TRBJ2-1 | few | TRBV20-1 | TGCAGTGCTAGAGATTGGCTAGCGGGAGGCGATGAGCAGTTCTTC | CSARDWLAGGDEQFF
NA | TRBJ2-3 | many | TRBV24-1 | TGTGCCACCAGTGATTTGAAGGGCCCAGATACGCAGTATTTT | CATSDLKGPDTQYF
NA | TRBJ2-7 | many | TRBV5-5 | TGTGCCAGCAGCCACCGGGACGGCTCCTACGAGCAGTACTTC | CASSHRDGSYEQYF
NA | TRBJ2-3 | many | TRBV29-1 | TGCAGCGTTGGGGCAGATCCCACAGATACGCAGTATTTT | CSVGADPTDTQYF
NA | TRBJ2-1 | few | TRBV4-1 | TGCGCCAGCAGCCAAGTACGAGGGAAGTCGCACAATGAGCAGTTCTTC | CASSQVRGKSHNEQFF
NA | TRBJ1-3 | NA | TRBV7-2 | TGTGCCAGCAGCTTAAGGGTCGGACCCTCTGGAAACACCATATATTTT | CASSLRVGPSGNTIYF
NA | TRBJ2-1 | few | TRBV20-1 | TGCAGTACGGGAGAGGCCTACAATGAGCAGTTCTTC | CSTGEAYNEQFF
NA | TRBJ2-4 | NA | TRBV25-1 | TGTGCCACCGCGCGCATAGCCGGAGACATTCAGTACTTC | CATARIAGDIQYF
TRBD2 | TRBJ2-7 | many | TRBV7-9 | TGTGCCAGCAGCTTAGTGGGAGGGTTTTTCTACGAGCAGTACTTC | CASSLVGGFFYEQYF
TRBD1 | TRBJ2-4 | few | TRBV6-1 | TGTGCCAGCACCAAATCCGGACAGGGTAGAAACATTCAGTACTTC | CASTKSGQGRNIQYF
NA | TRBJ2-3 | many | TRBV2 | TGTGCCAGCAGTGATCAGCGGGCAGATACGCAGTATTTT | CASSDQRADTQYF
NA | TRBJ1-4 | few | TRBV5-8 | TGTGCCAGCAGCTCCCAGGGTGTGGGACGGAAACTGTTTTTT | CASSSQGVGRKLFF